This T cell receptor (beta chain) was retrieved from a study of CD8 T cells in ankylosing spondylitis (dated by TCRdb to 2017 to 2019). Background on the whole study: T cell receptor beta repertoires were profiled in healthy donors and ankylosing spondylitis patients so that disease-linked TCR variants could be found. The whole study cohort included 90 to 120 healthy donors and 25 ankylosing spondylitis patients. Peripheral blood was sampled, and synovial fluid was additionally collected from ankylosing spondylitis patients.

Here is what the overall study found, with its caveats: According to the report, matched synovial fluid samples from ankylosing spondylitis patients were significantly enriched for the disease-linked clones. Some TCR beta motif variants had previously been reported in synovial fluid and blood of reactive arthritis patients, which suggested common disease-initiation mechanisms. In peripheral blood, the disease-linked clones were found at relatively low frequencies and had a CD8+ phenotype. Blood from ankylosing spondylitis patients appeared to be characterized by a TCR beta motif made up of under ten highly homologous amino acid variants.

The sample was run on an Illumina HiSeq 2500. Quantitative 5'-RACE with molecular barcodes was used to prepare TCR beta libraries. In the paper's pipeline: A new computational method, built on a probabilistic model of VDJ rearrangement, was used to identify disease-linked TCR variants. TCRdb's own reprocessing of the public reads used fastp at Q25 and MiXCR and kept productive beta chains. CDR3 protein duplicates are merged, each entry listing the most common genes and DNA. V and J calls and clone size were set by TCRdb, not the authors. In all, the sample holds approximately 150,000 distinct CDR3 sequences, and approximately 17% of those were seen once. Around a third of the sample is held by the ten biggest clonotypes. Compared with germline, V lacks 3 bases and J lacks 3 bases; bases without a gene match: 5. The CDR3 has 15 amino acids, counting the end cysteine and phenylalanine. The only DNA kept is the CDR3, 45 bases in frame from the first base. In the germline V gene, CDR1 corresponds to SGDLS and CDR2 to YYNGEE.

This clonotype was observed a handful of times. No antigen is known for it. Qualities for individual bases were not recorded, and no much larger clone is one base off. Sequenced material: blood, either unsorted or a sorted T cell fraction (not recorded which). This clonotype originated in a male donor with ankylosing spondylitis. The rearranged chain carries TRBV9 and TRBJ2-4; 8 bases in between match TRBD1. The CDR3: CASSAGQGDKNIQYF. The nucleotide sequence reads TGTGCCAGCAGCGCCGGACAGGGCGACAAAAACATTCAGTACTTC.